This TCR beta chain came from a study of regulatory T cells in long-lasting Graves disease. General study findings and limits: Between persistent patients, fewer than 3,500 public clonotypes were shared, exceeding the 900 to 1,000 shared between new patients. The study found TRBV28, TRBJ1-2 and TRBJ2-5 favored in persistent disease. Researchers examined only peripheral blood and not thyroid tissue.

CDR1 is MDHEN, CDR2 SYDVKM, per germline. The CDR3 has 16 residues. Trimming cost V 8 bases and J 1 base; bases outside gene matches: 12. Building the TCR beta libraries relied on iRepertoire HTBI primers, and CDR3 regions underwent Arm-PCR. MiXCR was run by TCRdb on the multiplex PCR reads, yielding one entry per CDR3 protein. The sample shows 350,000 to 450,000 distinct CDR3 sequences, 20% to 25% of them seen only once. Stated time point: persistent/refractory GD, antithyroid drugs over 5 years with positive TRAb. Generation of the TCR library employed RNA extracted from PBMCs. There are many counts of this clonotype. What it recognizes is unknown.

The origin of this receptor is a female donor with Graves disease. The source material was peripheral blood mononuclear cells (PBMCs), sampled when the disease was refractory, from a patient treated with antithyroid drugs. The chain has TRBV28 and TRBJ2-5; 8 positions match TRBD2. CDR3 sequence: CASSRRASGPQETQYF. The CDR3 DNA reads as TGTGCCAGCTCACGTAGGGCTAGCGGGCCCCAAGAGACCCAGTACTTC. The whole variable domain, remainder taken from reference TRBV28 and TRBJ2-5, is DVKVTQSSRYLVKRTGEKVFLECVQDMDHENMFWYRQDPGLGLRLIYFSYDVKMKEKGDIPEGYSVSREKKERFSLILESASTNQTSMYLCASSRRASGPQETQYFGPGTRLLVL.